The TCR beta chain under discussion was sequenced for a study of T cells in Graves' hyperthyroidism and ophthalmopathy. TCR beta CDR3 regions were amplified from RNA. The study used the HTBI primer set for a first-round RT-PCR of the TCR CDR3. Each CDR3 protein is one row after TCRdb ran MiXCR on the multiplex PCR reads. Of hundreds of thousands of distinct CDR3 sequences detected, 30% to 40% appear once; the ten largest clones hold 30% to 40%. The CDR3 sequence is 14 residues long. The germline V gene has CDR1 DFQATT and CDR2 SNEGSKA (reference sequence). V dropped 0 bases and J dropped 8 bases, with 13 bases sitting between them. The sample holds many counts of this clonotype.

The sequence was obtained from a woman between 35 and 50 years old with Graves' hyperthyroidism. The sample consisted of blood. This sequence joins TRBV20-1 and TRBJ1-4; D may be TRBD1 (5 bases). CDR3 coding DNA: TGCAGTGCTAGAGATAGGGGCTTAAGGGAAAAACTGTTTTTT. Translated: CSARDRGLREKLFF.